These 12 T cell receptor beta chains were sequenced from one sample in a study of blood T cell repertoires in COVID-19. TCRdb's copy holds only in-frame clones and misses some; the assay was immunoSEQ multiplex PCR. The sample has about 150,000 clones, about 89% seen once; the top ten hold over 35%. The specimen was peripheral blood. Receptors originate from a man aged 45-65 years who had recovered from COVID-19.

This chain links TRBV11-3 with TRBJ2-3, with 8 positions matching TRBD2. Germline CDR1 reads SGHNT; CDR2 reads YENEEA. The CDR3 runs to 14 residues. Trimming at V came to 6 bases and at J to 2 bases, leaving 4 bases not matched to a gene. CDR3 sequence (DNA): TGTGCCAGCAGTTCGGGGGGGCCCACAGATACGCAGTATTTT. It yields the protein CASSSGGPTDTQYF. The full variable domain, its missing parts supplied by reference TRBV11-3 and TRBJ2-3, is EAGVVQSPRYKIIEKKQPVAFWCNPISGHNTLYWYLQNLGQGPELLIRYENEEAVDDSQLPKDRFSAERLKGVDSTLKIQPAELGDSAVYLCASSSGGPTDTQYFGPGTRLTVL.

This chain uses TRBV5-1 with TRBJ2-7, with no clear D. This CDR3 region has 15 residues. Trimming pared 0 bases from V and 0 bases from J, leaving 10 bases between. Germline loops: CDR1 SGHRS, CDR2 YFSETQ. The CDR3 sequence is CASSLDGKNSYEQYF. CDR3 in DNA: TGCGCCAGCAGCTTGGATGGCAAAAACTCCTACGAGCAGTACTTC.

The J gene is TRBJ2-6, the V gene TRBV5-8, with 9 bases aligning to TRBD1. In germline, CDR1 is SGHTS, CDR2 YDEGEE. Trimming cost V 3 bases and J 0 bases; bases outside gene matches: 7. The CDR3 has 18 amino acids. DNA of the CDR3: TGTGCCAGCAGCTCGGGACAGGGTGCAAGCTCTGGGGCCAACGTCCTGACTTTC. This codes for CASSSGQGASSGANVLTF.

V and J are TRBV13 and TRBJ2-3, with 11 nucleotides matching TRBD2. The CDR3 totals 17 residues. The germline gives CDR1 PRHDT, CDR2 FYEKMQ (reference sequence). V trimming: 6 bases; J trimming: 4 bases; junction bases outside the gene matches: 12. The CDR3 DNA reads as TGTGCCAGCAGTCAGACTAGCGGGGCTAAGGTTGCAGATACGCAGTATTTT. It encodes CASSQTSGAKVADTQYF.

This clone was detected once. The chain recombines TRBV24-1 with TRBJ1-5, with a possible D match to TRBD1 (6 bases). This CDR3 comprises 14 residues. Trimming removed 7 bases from V and 5 bases from J, with 14 bases in between. In germline, CDR1 is KGHDR, CDR2 SFDVKD. This chain's CDR3 is CATSDRSSDQPQHF. The CDR3 region has the DNA TGTGCCACCAGCGACAGGAGTTCGGATCAGCCCCAGCATTTT.

The chain joins TRBV12-5 to TRBJ2-5; D unclear. CDR1 and CDR2 from the germline V gene are LGHNT and FRNRAP. The CDR3 consists of 15 residues. The V and J ends lost 7 bases and 1 base respectively, with 16 bases between them. CDR3 in DNA: TGTGCTAGTGCCCCTTGGGCCCCTCCCCAAGAGACCCAGTACTTC. It specifies CASAPWAPPQETQYF.

The chain employs TRBV5-1 and TRBJ2-3; 7 nucleotides agree with TRBD2. V was clipped by 0 bases and J by 3 bases; unmatched bases: 4. This CDR3 region has 15 residues. Germline CDR1 SGHRS, CDR2 YFSETQ. CDR3 coding DNA: TGCGCCAGCAGCTTGGGGCGGGGGTATACAGATACGCAGTATTTT. Its protein product is CASSLGRGYTDTQYF.

This chain joins TRBV11-2 and TRBJ2-1; the match to TRBD1 covers 8 bases. V lost 5 bases, J lost 7 bases, and 7 bases stayed unmatched. From germline, CDR1 is SGHAT and CDR2 FQNNGV. The CDR3 runs to 14 residues. CDR3 protein: CASSPRTGRNEQFF. CDR3 coding DNA: TGTGCCAGCAGCCCTCGGACAGGGAGGAATGAGCAGTTCTTC.

The chain recombines TRBV5-5 with TRBJ1-2; D possibly corresponds to TRBD1 (5 bases). Trimming pared 5 bases from V and 7 bases from J, leaving 15 bases between. Germline V CDR1 and CDR2: SGHKS, YYEKEE (reference sequence). This CDR3 spans 13 amino acids. The CDR3 DNA reads TGTGCCAGCAGACCTGGACAAACCGGTGGCTACACCTTC. Amino acids: CASRPGQTGGYTF.

The chain employs TRBV7-2 and TRBJ1-2, with D tentatively TRBD1 (6 bases). The V and J ends lost 3 bases and 2 bases respectively, with 22 bases between them. The germline V gene has CDR1 SGHTA and CDR2 FQGNSA. The CDR3 contains 18 residues. The DNA of the CDR3 is TGTGCCAGCAGCTTGGGGGCGGACGGTACCCCCCCCAACTATGGCTACACCTTC. This codes for CASSLGADGTPPNYGYTF.

V gene TRBV30 combines with J gene TRBJ1-1; weak D call: TRBD1 (5 bases). This CDR3 is built from 13 residues. Germline V gene sequence: CDR1 GTSNPN, CDR2 SVGIG (reference sequence). V shed 1 base and J shed 3 bases, with 9 bases lying between them. The CDR3 is CAWSADSHTEAFF. The CDR3 bases are TGTGCCTGGAGTGCCGACAGTCACACTGAAGCTTTCTTT.

This chain connects TRBV27 to TRBJ2-1; 12 bases are shared with TRBD2. Germline CDR1 reads MNHEY; CDR2 reads SMNVEV (reference sequence). CDR3 length: 16 amino acids. Trimming removed 5 bases from V and 2 bases from J; junction bases left unmatched: 4. The CDR3 coding sequence is TGTGCCAGCAGTGTCCTAGCGGGGGGGCCCTACAATGAGCAGTTCTTC. Its protein is CASSVLAGGPYNEQFF.